This T cell receptor beta chain comes out of a study of CD8 T cells in ankylosing spondylitis. This clonotype showed up many times. Germline CDR1 LGHDT, CDR2 YNNKEL (reference sequence). The germline V and J ends were trimmed by 0 bases and 2 bases, with 10 bases remaining between them. This CDR3 region has 15 residues. TCRdb passed the 5' RACE reads through MiXCR, listing each CDR3 protein once. The profile shows about 210,000 distinct CDR3 sequences, 8.2% of them singletons. The sample was blood, either unsorted or a sorted T cell fraction (not recorded which). This TCR was recovered from a female donor with ankylosing spondylitis or in good health (not recorded which). The V and J genes are TRBV3-1 and TRBJ2-5; D is possibly TRBD2 (5 bases). The DNA for the CDR3 is TGTGCCAGCAGCCAAGAGAGAAGCGGACAAGAGACCCAGTACTTC. It codes for CASSQERSGQETQYF.